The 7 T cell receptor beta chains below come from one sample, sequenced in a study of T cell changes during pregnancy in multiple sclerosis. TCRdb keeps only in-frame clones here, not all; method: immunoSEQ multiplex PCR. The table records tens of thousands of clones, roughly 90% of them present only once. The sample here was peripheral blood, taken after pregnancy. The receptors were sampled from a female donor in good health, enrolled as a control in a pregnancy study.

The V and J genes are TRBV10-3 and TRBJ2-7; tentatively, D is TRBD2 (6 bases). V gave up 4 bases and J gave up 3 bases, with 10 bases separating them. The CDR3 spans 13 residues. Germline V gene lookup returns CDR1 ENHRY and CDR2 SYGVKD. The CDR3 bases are TGTGCCATCAGTGGAGAGGGACTCTACGAGCAGTACTTC. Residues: CAISGEGLYEQYF.

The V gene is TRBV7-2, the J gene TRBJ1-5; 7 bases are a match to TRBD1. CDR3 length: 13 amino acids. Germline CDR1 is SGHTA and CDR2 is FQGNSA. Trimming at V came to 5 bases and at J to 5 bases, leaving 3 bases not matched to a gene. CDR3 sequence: CASSRQGDQPQHF. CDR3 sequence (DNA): TGTGCCAGCAGCCGACAGGGTGATCAGCCCCAGCATTTT.

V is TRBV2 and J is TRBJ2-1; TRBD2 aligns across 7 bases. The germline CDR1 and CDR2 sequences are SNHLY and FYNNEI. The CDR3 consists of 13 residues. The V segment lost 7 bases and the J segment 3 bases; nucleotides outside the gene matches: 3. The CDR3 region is CASMGRDYNEQFF. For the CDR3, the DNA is TGTGCCAGCATGGGGAGGGACTACAATGAGCAGTTCTTC.

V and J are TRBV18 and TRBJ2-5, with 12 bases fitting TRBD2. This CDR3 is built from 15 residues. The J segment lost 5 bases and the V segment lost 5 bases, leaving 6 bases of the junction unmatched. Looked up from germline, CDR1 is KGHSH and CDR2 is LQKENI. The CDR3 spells CASSELAGGQETQYF. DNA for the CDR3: TGTGCCAGCTCAGAACTAGCGGGGGGACAGGAGACCCAGTACTTC.

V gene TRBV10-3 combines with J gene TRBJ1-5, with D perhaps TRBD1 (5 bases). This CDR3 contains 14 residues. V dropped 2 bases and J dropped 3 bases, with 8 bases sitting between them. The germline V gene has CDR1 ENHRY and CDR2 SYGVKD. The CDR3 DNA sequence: TGTGCCATCAGTGAGCAGGGTTCCAATCAGCCCCAGCATTTT. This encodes CAISEQGSNQPQHF.

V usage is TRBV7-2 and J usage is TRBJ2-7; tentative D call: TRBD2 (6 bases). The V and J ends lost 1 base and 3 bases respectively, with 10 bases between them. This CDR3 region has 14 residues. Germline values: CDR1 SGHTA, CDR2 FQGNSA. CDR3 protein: CASSLGTGVYEQYF. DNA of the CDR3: TGTGCCAGCAGCTTAGGTACGGGGGTCTACGAGCAGTACTTC.

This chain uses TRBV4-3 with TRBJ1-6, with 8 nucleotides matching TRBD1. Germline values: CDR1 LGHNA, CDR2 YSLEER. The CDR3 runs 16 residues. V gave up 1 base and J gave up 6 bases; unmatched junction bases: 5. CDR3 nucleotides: TGCGCCAGCAGCCAAGTTAGGACAGGGAGTAATTCACCCCTCCACTTT. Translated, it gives CASSQVRTGSNSPLHF.